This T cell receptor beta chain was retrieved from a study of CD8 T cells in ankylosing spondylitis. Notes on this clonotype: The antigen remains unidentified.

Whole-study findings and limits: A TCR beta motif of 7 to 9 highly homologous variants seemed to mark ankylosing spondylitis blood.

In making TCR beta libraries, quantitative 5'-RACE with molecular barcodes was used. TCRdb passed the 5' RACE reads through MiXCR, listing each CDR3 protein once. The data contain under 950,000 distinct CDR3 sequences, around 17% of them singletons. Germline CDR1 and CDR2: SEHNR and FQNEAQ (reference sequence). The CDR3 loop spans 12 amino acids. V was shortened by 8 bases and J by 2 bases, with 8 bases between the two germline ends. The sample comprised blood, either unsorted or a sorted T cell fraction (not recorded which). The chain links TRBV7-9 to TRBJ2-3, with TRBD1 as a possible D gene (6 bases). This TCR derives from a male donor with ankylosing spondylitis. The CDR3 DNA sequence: TGTGCCAGCGGGGGCCTCACAGATACGCAGTATTTT. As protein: CASGGLTDTQYF.